A selection of T cell receptor beta chains follows, all from one sample in a study of OX40 agonist ivuxolimab in advanced cancers. Generated by immunoSEQ multiplex PCR, the TCRdb table keeps only in-frame clones and is missing some. Of 73,000 or so clones listed, around four fifths were seen once; the top ten hold 0.35% to 0.5%. Material: CD4+ or CD8+ T cells sorted from blood, obtained in a trial of the OX40 agonist ivuxolimab. Source of these receptors: an adult with an advanced solid tumor such as melanoma, head and neck, liver or kidney cancer. The CDR3 runs from the conserved cysteine through the conserved F or W. A D gene is named only where the DNA matches it firmly. Expanded clones get a size class; other rows say once, few or many, or leave the size out.

j_call: TRBJ2-3
clone_size: -
v_call: TRBV9
d_call: -
cdr3_aa: CASSVGQPSSTDTQYF
cdr3_nt: TGTGCCAGCAGCGTAGGCCAGCCCTCTAGCACAGATACGCAGTATTTT

j_call: TRBJ2-1
clone_size: -
v_call: TRBV6-1
d_call: -
cdr3_aa: CASSDVPESYNEQFF
cdr3_nt: TGTGCCAGCAGTGATGTGCCCGAGTCATACAATGAGCAGTTCTTC

j_call: TRBJ2-3
clone_size: once
v_call: TRBV4-1
d_call: -
cdr3_aa: CASSQPWASSDTQYF
cdr3_nt: TGCGCCAGCAGCCAACCCTGGGCGTCCTCAGATACGCAGTATTTT

j_call: TRBJ2-2
clone_size: -
v_call: TRBV27
d_call: TRBD2
cdr3_aa: CASSGLAGNTGELFF
cdr3_nt: TGTGCCAGCAGTGGACTAGCGGGGAACACCGGGGAGCTGTTTTTT

j_call: TRBJ1-1
clone_size: -
v_call: TRBV5-1
d_call: -
cdr3_aa: CASKLGPENTEAFF
cdr3_nt: TGCGCCAGCAAACTGGGCCCGGAAAACACTGAAGCTTTCTTT

j_call: TRBJ2-3
clone_size: -
v_call: TRBV21-1
d_call: -
cdr3_aa: CASSHNSTRGAYQTLSTDTQYF
cdr3_nt: TGTGCCAGCAGCCACAATTCTACGCGGGGGGCATATCAAACCCTTAGCACAGATACGCAGTATTTT

j_call: TRBJ2-1
clone_size: -
v_call: TRBV19
d_call: TRBD1
cdr3_aa: CATGQHGSVNNEQFF
cdr3_nt: TGTGCCACGGGACAGCACGGCTCCGTCAACAATGAGCAGTTCTTC

j_call: TRBJ1-1
clone_size: few
v_call: TRBV5-4
d_call: -
cdr3_aa: CASSSPGRDTEAFF
cdr3_nt: TGTGCCAGCAGCTCCCCGGGCCGGGACACTGAAGCTTTCTTT

j_call: TRBJ2-7
clone_size: -
v_call: TRBV6-5
d_call: -
cdr3_aa: CASRWSYEQYF
cdr3_nt: TGTGCCAGTAGGTGGTCCTACGAGCAGTACTTC

j_call: TRBJ1-5
clone_size: -
v_call: TRBV4-1
d_call: TRBD1
cdr3_aa: CASSPRQGPGQPQHF
cdr3_nt: TGCGCCAGCAGCCCCCGACAGGGTCCGGGTCAGCCCCAGCATTTT

j_call: TRBJ1-2
clone_size: -
v_call: TRBV25-1
d_call: -
cdr3_aa: CASSEYIGRVDYGYTF
cdr3_nt: TGTGCCAGCAGTGAATATATCGGGAGGGTTGACTATGGCTACACCTTC

j_call: TRBJ1-5
clone_size: -
v_call: TRBV11-2
d_call: -
cdr3_aa: CASSLGGSGYQPQHF
cdr3_nt: TGTGCCAGCAGCTTAGGGGGTTCGGGGTATCAGCCCCAGCATTTT

j_call: TRBJ2-7
clone_size: -
v_call: TRBV9
d_call: TRBD2
cdr3_aa: CASSTPPRGDGSYEQYF
cdr3_nt: TGTGCCAGCAGCACTCCACCGCGGGGGGACGGATCCTACGAGCAGTACTTC

j_call: TRBJ2-5
clone_size: -
v_call: TRBV5-1
d_call: TRBD1
cdr3_aa: CASSSGTGVSETQYF
cdr3_nt: TGCGCCAGCAGCTCCGGGACAGGGGTTTCGGAGACCCAGTACTTC

j_call: TRBJ1-2
clone_size: -
v_call: TRBV28
d_call: TRBD1
cdr3_aa: CASSATGRRYGYTF
cdr3_nt: TGTGCCAGCAGTGCGACAGGGCGTCGCTATGGCTACACCTTC

j_call: TRBJ1-2
clone_size: -
v_call: TRBV27
d_call: -
cdr3_aa: CASSFLQDGGGYTF
cdr3_nt: TGTGCCAGCAGTTTCTTACAGGACGGGGGTGGCTACACCTTC

j_call: TRBJ2-6
clone_size: -
v_call: TRBV28
d_call: -
cdr3_aa: CASSFGGSGANVLTF
cdr3_nt: TGTGCCAGCAGTTTTGGGGGCTCTGGGGCCAACGTCCTGACTTTC

j_call: TRBJ2-7
clone_size: -
v_call: TRBV10-3
d_call: TRBD1
cdr3_aa: CAISGPGQIVF
cdr3_nt: TGTGCCATCAGCGGACCGGGACAGATTGTCTTC

j_call: TRBJ2-6
clone_size: -
v_call: TRBV29-1
d_call: -
cdr3_aa: CSVEDHSGANVLTF
cdr3_nt: TGCAGCGTCGAGGACCACTCTGGGGCCAACGTCCTGACTTTC

j_call: TRBJ1-1
clone_size: -
v_call: TRBV6-5
d_call: TRBD1
cdr3_aa: CASSYPGQVEAFF
cdr3_nt: TGTGCCAGCAGTTACCCAGGACAGGTTGAAGCTTTCTTT